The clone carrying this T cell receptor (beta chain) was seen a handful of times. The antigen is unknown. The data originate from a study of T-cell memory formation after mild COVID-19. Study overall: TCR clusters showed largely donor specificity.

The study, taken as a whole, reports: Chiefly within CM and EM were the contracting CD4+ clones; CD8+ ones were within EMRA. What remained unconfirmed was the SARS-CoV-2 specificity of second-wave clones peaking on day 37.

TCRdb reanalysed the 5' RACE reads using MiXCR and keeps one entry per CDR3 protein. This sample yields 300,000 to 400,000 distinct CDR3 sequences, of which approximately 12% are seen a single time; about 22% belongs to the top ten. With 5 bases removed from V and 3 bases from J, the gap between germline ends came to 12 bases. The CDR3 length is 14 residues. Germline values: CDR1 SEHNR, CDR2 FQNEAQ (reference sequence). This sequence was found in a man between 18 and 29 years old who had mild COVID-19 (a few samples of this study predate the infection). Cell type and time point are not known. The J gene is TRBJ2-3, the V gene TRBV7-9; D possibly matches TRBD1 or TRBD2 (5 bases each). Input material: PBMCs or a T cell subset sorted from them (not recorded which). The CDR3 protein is CASSLGVYTDTQYF. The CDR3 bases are TGTGCCAGCAGCCTGGGGGTTTATACAGATACGCAGTATTTT.